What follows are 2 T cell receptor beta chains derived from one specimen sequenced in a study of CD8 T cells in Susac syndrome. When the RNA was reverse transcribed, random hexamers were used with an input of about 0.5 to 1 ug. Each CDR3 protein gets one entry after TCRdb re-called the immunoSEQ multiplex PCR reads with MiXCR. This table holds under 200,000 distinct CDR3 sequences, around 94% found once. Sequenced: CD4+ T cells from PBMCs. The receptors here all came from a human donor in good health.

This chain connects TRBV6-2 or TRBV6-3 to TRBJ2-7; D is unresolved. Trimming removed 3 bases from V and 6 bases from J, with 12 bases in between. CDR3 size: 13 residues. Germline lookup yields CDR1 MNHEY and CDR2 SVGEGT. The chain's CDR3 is CASSYDRVPEQYF. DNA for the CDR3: TGTGCCAGCAGTTATGATCGGGTTCCCGAGCAGTACTTC.

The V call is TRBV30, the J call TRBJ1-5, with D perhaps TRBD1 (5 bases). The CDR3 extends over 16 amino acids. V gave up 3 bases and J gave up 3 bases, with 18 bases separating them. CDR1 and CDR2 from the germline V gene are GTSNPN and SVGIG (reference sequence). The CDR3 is CAWSGHSQGVNQPQHF. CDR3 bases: TGTGCCTGGAGCGGGCATTCACAAGGGGTCAATCAGCCCCAGCATTTT.